These T cell receptor beta chains were read from a single sample in a study of blood T cell repertoires in COVID-19. The data were produced by immunoSEQ multiplex PCR, yet TCRdb's version contains in-frame clones alone and is incomplete. The data contain tens of thousands of clones, approximately 87% of them singletons. Sequenced material: peripheral blood. These receptor sequences come from a woman aged 80 or over with acute or convalescent COVID-19. CDR3s include the opening cysteine and the closing phenylalanine or tryptophan. The D gene is left open where the match is weak. Only part of the rows carry a size: once, few, many, or a class if the clone is expanded.

>TRBJ2-7|TRBV10-1|.|.
TGCGCCAGCAGTGGGGGACAATCCTCCTACGAGCAGTACTTC
CASSGGQSSYEQYF
>TRBJ2-1|TRBV6-5|few|.
TGTGCCATCCTGCGAGGGAGCCATGAGCAGTTCTTC
CAILRGSHEQFF
>TRBJ2-7|TRBV18|.|TRBD1
TGTGCCAGCTCACCCGGACAGGGGGCCTACGAGCAGTACTTC
CASSPGQGAYEQYF
>TRBJ2-7|TRBV19|.|.
TGTGCCAGTAGTATCATGAACGGTTACGAGCAGTACTTC
CASSIMNGYEQYF
>TRBJ2-7|TRBV7-2|.|TRBD2
TGTGCCAGCAGCTTAGTGGGCGGGAGGTACTACGAGCAGTACTTC
CASSLVGGRYYEQYF
>TRBJ2-1|TRBV12-3/TRBV12-4|.|TRBD1
TGTGCCAGCAAAGAGACAGGGACCAATGAGCAGTTCTTC
CASKETGTNEQFF
>TRBJ2-1|TRBV10-3|.|.
TGTGCCATCAGTGAGTCTAGCGCCTCCTCCTACAATGAGCAGTTCTTC
CAISESSASSYNEQFF
>TRBJ2-5|TRBV5-1|.|TRBD1
TGCGCCAGCAGCCCGGGACAGGAAGAGACCCAGTACTTC
CASSPGQEETQYF
>TRBJ1-5|TRBV6-1|.|TRBD1
TGTGCCAGCAGTGACCTTCTCAGGGGGAGCAATCAGCCCCAGCATTTT
CASSDLLRGSNQPQHF
>TRBJ1-6|TRBV28|.|TRBD1
TGTGCCAGCAGTTTGGGGGGGACAGGGGTTTCACCCCTCCACTTT
CASSLGGTGVSPLHF
>TRBJ2-7|TRBV3-1/TRBV3-2|.|.
TGTGCCAGCAGTCTTACGGTCAGCGGCTACGAGCAGTACTTC
CASSLTVSGYEQYF
>TRBJ1-4|TRBV7-9|.|.
TGTGCCAGCAGCTCCACAGACAGGCTGGACGAAAAACTGTTTTTT
CASSSTDRLDEKLFF
>TRBJ2-1|TRBV5-1|.|.
TGCGCCAGCAGCTTGGCAAGCGGAGACTACAATGAGCAGTTCTTC
CASSLASGDYNEQFF
>TRBJ2-2|TRBV10-3|.|TRBD1
TGTGCCATCAGTGATAAGGGGGCGCCCACCGGGGAGCTGTTTTTT
CAISDKGAPTGELFF
>TRBJ2-5|TRBV2|.|TRBD2
TGTGCCAGCAGTGAAGTTAGTGGCGGGACTACCTCGCAAGAGACCCAGTACTTC
CASSEVSGGTTSQETQYF
>TRBJ2-3|TRBV20-1|.|TRBD2
TGCAGTGCTAGTGGGTCTAGCGGGAGGGATACGCAGTATTTT
CSASGSSGRDTQYF
>TRBJ2-7|TRBV9|.|TRBD2
TGTGCCAGCAGCGTAGAAGGCGGGAGCCGCTCCTACGAGCAGTACTTC
CASSVEGGSRSYEQYF
>TRBJ2-5|TRBV7-8|.|.
TGTGCCAGCAGCTTTTGGACAAGACAAGAGACCCAGTACTTC
CASSFWTRQETQYF
>TRBJ1-1|TRBV19|.|.
TGTGCCAGTAGTATAGCGGGAGGACGGGGGGCTTTCTTT
CASSIAGGRGAFF
>TRBJ1-3|TRBV25-1|.|TRBD1
TGTGCCAGCAGTGGGACCGGACAGGGGGCGAGAGGAAACACCATATATTTT
CASSGTGQGARGNTIYF
>TRBJ1-2|TRBV19|.|TRBD1
TGTGCCAGTAGTATAGGCTTACCAACCGGGACAGGTGGATATAACTATGGCTACACCTTC
CASSIGLPTGTGGYNYGYTF
>TRBJ2-4|TRBV30|.|TRBD1
TGTGCCTGGACCGGGACAGTATCAAACATTCAGTACTTC
CAWTGTVSNIQYF
>TRBJ2-5|TRBV6-5|.|.
TGTGCCAGCAGTTACTCGGGTAGCCCTGAGACCCAGTACTTC
CASSYSGSPETQYF
>TRBJ1-1|TRBV19|.|.
TGTGCCAGTAGCCCGGATGGGGCTAACACTGAAGCTTTCTTT
CASSPDGANTEAFF
>TRBJ2-2|TRBV12-5|.|TRBD1
TGTGCTAGTGGAGCCTACAGGGGCAACACCGGGGAGCTGTTTTTT
CASGAYRGNTGELFF
>TRBJ2-1|TRBV6-4|.|.
TGTGCCAGCAGTGGTGAGAATGGGGGCGATGAGCAGTTCTTC
CASSGENGGDEQFF
>TRBJ2-3|TRBV11-3|.|.
TGTGCCAGCAGCTCCACCCGGGGGTCAGATACGCAGTATTTT
CASSSTRGSDTQYF
>TRBJ1-4|TRBV18|.|TRBD1
TGTGCCAGCTCACCACTGGGGACAGGGGTGGATGAAAAACTGTTTTTT
CASSPLGTGVDEKLFF
>TRBJ1-2|TRBV27|.|.
TGTGCCAGCAGACAGACCGGACGGGGAGGCGATGGCTACACCTTC
CASRQTGRGGDGYTF
>TRBJ2-3|TRBV30|once|.
TGTGCCTGGGGTGCAGGGGCAAGGCTGGCAGATACGCAGTATTTT
CAWGAGARLADTQYF
>TRBJ2-7|TRBV2|.|TRBD1
TGTGCCAGCAGGACAGGGACCCTGACCCGACCCCCATCCTACGAGCAGTACTTC
CASRTGTLTRPPSYEQYF
>TRBJ2-1|TRBV7-8|.|TRBD2
TGTGCCACCACTAGCGTGGGGCTAGCGGGACACAATGAGCAGTTCTTC
CATTSVGLAGHNEQFF
>TRBJ2-3|TRBV2|.|.
TGTGCCAGCGGGGCCTTGGATACGCAGTATTTT
CASGALDTQYF
>TRBJ2-7|TRBV7-3|.|.
TGTGCCAGCAGCACCATGGGGAGCTCCTACGAGCAGTACTTC
CASSTMGSSYEQYF
>TRBJ1-2|TRBV30|.|TRBD1
TGTGCCTGGAGCGACGGACAGGCCTATGGCTACACCTTC
CAWSDGQAYGYTF
>TRBJ1-2|TRBV4-1|.|TRBD1
TGCGCCAGCAGCCAAGTTGGACAGGGGGCTAGGGATGGCTACACCTTC
CASSQVGQGARDGYTF
>TRBJ2-3|TRBV7-8|.|.
TGTGCCAGCAGCTTAGGGAGAGCGGGCACAGATACGCAGTATTTT
CASSLGRAGTDTQYF
>TRBJ1-2|TRBV10-3|once|.
TGTGCCATCAGTGAGTACCAGGATCGGCCTAACTATGGCTACACCTTC
CAISEYQDRPNYGYTF
>TRBJ1-1|TRBV5-1|.|.
TGCGCCAGCAGCTTGGGCTACTCATCCGGGACTGAAGCTTTCTTT
CASSLGYSSGTEAFF
>TRBJ2-3|TRBV29-1|.|TRBD1
TGCAGCGTTGAAAGACAGGGGAAAGATACGCAGTATTTT
CSVERQGKDTQYF
>TRBJ1-6|TRBV2|once|.
TGTGCCAGCACCCTCCAAGCAGGGAACTATAATTCACCCCTCCACTTT
CASTLQAGNYNSPLHF
>TRBJ1-1|TRBV2|.|.
TGTGCCAGCAGTGTGGGACATAACACTGAAGCTTTCTTT
CASSVGHNTEAFF
>TRBJ1-1|TRBV5-1|.|TRBD1
TGCGCCAGCAGCTTACCTGCTGGACAGGACACTGAAGCTTTCTTT
CASSLPAGQDTEAFF
>TRBJ2-3|TRBV7-3|.|TRBD2
TGTGCCAGCAGTAGCGGGGGGGTACAGGATACGCAGTATTTT
CASSSGGVQDTQYF
>TRBJ2-3|TRBV7-2|.|.
TGTGCCAGCAGCTTTTCAGGGAGGTACACAGATACGCAGTATTTT
CASSFSGRYTDTQYF
>TRBJ1-5|TRBV30|.|.
TGTGCCTGGAGTGGCGGTAATAGACAGATTAATCAGCCCCAGCATTTT
CAWSGGNRQINQPQHF
>TRBJ1-1|TRBV19|.|.
TGTGCCAGTACAAGGACAGCCAACACTGAAGCTTTCTTT
CASTRTANTEAFF
>TRBJ2-1|TRBV10-1|.|TRBD2
TGCGCCAGCAGTGTGGGAGGGAGCTCCTACAATGAGCAGTTCTTC
CASSVGGSSYNEQFF
>TRBJ1-4|TRBV18|.|TRBD1
TGTGCCAGCTCACCACTGACAGGGCCTAATGAAAAACTGTTTTTT
CASSPLTGPNEKLFF
>TRBJ1-2|TRBV19|.|.
TGTGCCAGTAACCGAGAGGGTTTGGCTGGCTACACCTTC
CASNREGLAGYTF
>TRBJ1-1|TRBV6-5|.|.
TGTGCCAGCAGTTACTCGCTCGGTCGGAACACTGAAGCTTTCTTT
CASSYSLGRNTEAFF
>TRBJ1-5|TRBV24-1|.|.
TGTGCCACCGGGGATCAAGGGGCCAATCAGCCCCAGCATTTT
CATGDQGANQPQHF
>TRBJ1-5|TRBV6-5|.|.
TGTGCCAGCAGCACTGCGGGTCAGCCCCAGCATTTT
CASSTAGQPQHF
>TRBJ2-2|TRBV7-3|once|.
TGTGCCAGCAGCCCGCGGAGGAGCGGGGAGCTGTTTTTT
CASSPRRSGELFF
>TRBJ2-7|TRBV5-1|once|TRBD1
TGCGCCAGCAGCATACAGGGGGCTCCTTCCGAGCAGTACTTC
CASSIQGAPSEQYF
>TRBJ2-7|TRBV6-1|once|.
TGTGCCAGCAGTGAGGGCCCGCACTCCTACGAGCAGTACTTC
CASSEGPHSYEQYF
>TRBJ1-6|TRBV27|.|TRBD1
TGTGCCAGCAGTTTGGACAGGGACTTACGGGATTCACCCCTCCACTTT
CASSLDRDLRDSPLHF